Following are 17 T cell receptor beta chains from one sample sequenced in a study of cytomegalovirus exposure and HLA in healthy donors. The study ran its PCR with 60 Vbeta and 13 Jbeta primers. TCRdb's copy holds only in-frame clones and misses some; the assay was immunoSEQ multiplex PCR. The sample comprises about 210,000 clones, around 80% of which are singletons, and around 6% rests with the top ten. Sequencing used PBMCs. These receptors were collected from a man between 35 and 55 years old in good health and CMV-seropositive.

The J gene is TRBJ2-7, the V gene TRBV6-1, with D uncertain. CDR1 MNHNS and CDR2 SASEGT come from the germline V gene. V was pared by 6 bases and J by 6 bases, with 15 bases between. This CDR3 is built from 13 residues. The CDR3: CASRFTEKREQYV. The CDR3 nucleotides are TGTGCCAGCAGGTTCACGGAGAAACGCGAGCAGTACGTC.

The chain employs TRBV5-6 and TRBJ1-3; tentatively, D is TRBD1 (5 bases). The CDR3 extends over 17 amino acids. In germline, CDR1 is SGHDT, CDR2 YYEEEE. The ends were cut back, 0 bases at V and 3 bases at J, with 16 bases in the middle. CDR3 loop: CASSLGTGRDGGNTIYF. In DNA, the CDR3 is TGTGCCAGCAGCTTGGGTACCGGCAGGGATGGTGGAAACACCATATATTTT.

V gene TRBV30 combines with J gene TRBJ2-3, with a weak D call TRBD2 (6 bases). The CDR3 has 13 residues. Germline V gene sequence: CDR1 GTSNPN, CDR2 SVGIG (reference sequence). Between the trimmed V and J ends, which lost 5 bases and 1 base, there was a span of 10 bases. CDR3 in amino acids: CAWRGGGTDTQYF. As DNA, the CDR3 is TGTGCCTGGCGGGGCGGGGGCACAGATACGCAGTATTTT.

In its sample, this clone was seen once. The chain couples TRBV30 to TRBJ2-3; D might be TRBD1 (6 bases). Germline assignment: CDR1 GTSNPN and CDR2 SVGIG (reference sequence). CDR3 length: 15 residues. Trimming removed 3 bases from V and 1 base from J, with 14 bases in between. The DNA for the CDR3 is TGTGCCTGGAGGGGGGCGTGGGGAGGCACAGATACGCAGTATTTT. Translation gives CAWRGAWGGTDTQYF.

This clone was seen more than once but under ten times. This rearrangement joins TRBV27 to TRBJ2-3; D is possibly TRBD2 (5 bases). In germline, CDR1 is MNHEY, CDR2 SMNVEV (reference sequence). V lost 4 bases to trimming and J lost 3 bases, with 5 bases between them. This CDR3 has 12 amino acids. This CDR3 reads CASSSGTDTQYF. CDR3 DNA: TGTGCCAGCAGTTCGGGGACAGATACGCAGTATTTT.

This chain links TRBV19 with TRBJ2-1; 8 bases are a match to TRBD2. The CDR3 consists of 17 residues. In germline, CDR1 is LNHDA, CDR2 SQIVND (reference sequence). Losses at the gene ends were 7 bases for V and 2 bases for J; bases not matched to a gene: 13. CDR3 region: CASTPFWAGGTYNEQFF. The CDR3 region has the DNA TGTGCCAGTACCCCGTTCTGGGCGGGAGGAACCTACAATGAGCAGTTCTTC. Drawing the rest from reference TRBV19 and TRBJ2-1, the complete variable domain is DGGITQSPKYLFRKEGQNVTLSCEQNLNHDAMYWYRQDPGQGLRLIYYSQIVNDFQKGDIAEGYSVSREKKESFPLTVTSAQKNPTAFYLCASTPFWAGGTYNEQFFGPGTRLTVL.

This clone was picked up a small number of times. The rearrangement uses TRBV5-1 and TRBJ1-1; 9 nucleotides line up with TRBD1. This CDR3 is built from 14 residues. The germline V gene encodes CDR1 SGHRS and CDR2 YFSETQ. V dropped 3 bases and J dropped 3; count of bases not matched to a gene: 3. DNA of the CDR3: TGCGCCAGCAGCTGGGGACAGGGCTACACTGAAGCTTTCTTT. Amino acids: CASSWGQGYTEAFF.

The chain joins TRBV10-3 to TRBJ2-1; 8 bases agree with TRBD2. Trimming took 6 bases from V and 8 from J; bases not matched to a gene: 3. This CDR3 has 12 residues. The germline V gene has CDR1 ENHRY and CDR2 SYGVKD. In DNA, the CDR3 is TGTGCCATCAGCCGGGAGGGAGATGAGCAGTTCTTC. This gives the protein CAISREGDEQFF.

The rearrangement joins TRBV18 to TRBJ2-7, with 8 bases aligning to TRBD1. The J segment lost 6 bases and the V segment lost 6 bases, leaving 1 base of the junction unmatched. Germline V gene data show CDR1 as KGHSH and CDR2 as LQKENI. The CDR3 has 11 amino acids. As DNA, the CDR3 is TGTGCCAGCTCGACAGGGGTCGAGCAGTACGTC. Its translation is CASSTGVEQYV.

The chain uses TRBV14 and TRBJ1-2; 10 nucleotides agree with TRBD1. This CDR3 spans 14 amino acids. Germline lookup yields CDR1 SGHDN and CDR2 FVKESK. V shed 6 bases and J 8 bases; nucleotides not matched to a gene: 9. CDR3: CASRSDRGLDGYTF. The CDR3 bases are TGTGCCAGCAGAAGTGACAGGGGGCTAGACGGCTACACCTTC.

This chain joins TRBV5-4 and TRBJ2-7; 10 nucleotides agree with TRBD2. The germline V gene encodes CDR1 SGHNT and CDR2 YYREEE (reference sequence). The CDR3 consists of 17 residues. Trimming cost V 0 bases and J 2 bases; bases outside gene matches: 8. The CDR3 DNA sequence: TGTGCCAGCAGCTTGGGTCCTAGCGGGAGTATAGCCTACGAGCAGTACTTC. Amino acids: CASSLGPSGSIAYEQYF.

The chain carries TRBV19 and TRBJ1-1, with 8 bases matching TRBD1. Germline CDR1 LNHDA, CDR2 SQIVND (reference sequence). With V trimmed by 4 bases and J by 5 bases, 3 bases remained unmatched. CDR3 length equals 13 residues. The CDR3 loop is CASSRDRWTEAFF. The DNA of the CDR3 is TGTGCCAGTAGTAGGGACAGGTGGACTGAAGCTTTCTTT.

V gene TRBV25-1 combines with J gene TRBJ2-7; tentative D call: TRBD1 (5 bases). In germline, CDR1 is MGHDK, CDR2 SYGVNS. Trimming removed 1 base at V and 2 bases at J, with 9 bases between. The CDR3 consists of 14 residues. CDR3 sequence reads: CASSEWGSTYEQYF. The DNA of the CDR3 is TGTGCCAGCAGTGAATGGGGCAGCACCTACGAGCAGTACTTC.

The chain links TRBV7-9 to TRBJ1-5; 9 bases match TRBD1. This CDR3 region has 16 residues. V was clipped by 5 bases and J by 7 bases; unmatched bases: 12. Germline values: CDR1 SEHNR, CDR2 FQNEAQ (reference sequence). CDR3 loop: CASSQGTGNPIQPQHF. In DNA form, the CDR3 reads TGTGCCAGCAGCCAAGGGACAGGGAACCCAATCCAGCCCCAGCATTTT.

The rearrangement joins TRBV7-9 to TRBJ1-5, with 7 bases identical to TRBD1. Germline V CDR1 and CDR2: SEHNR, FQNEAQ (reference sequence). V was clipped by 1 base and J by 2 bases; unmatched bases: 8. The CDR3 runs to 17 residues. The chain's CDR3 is CASSLGRQGRGNQPQHF. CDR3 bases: TGTGCCAGCAGCTTAGGTCGACAGGGTCGAGGCAATCAGCCCCAGCATTTT. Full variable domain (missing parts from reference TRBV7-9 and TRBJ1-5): DTGVSQNPRHKITKRGQNVTFRCDPISEHNRLYWYRQTLGQGPEFLTYFQNEAQLEKSRLLSDRFSAERPKGSFSTLEIQRTEQGDSAMYLCASSLGRQGRGNQPQHFGDGTRLSIL.

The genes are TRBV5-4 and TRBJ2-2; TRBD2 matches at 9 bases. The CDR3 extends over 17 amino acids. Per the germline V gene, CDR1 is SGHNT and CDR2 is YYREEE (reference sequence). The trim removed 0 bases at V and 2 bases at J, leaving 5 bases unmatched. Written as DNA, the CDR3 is TGTGCCAGCAGCTTGGGGGCTCTAGCGGGAAACACCGGGGAGCTGTTTTTT. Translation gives CASSLGALAGNTGELFF. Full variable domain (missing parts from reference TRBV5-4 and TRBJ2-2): ETGVTQSPTHLIKTRGQQVTLRCSSQSGHNTVSWYQQALGQGPQFIFQYYREEENGRGNFPPRFSGLQFPNYSSELNVNALELDDSALYLCASSLGALAGNTGELFFGEGSRLTVL.

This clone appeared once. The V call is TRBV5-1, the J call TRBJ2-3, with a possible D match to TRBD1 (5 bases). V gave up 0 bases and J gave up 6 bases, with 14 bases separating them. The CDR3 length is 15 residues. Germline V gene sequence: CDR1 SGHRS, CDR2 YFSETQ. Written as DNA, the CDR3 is TGCGCCAGCAGCTTGGTAGACAGCCCCGGGGATACGCAGTATTTT. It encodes CASSLVDSPGDTQYF. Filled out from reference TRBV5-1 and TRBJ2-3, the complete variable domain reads KAGVTQTPRYLIKTRGQQVTLSCSPISGHRSVSWYQQTPGQGLQFLFEYFSETQRNKGNFPGRFSGRQFSNSRSEMNVSTLELGDSALYLCASSLVDSPGDTQYFGPGTRLTVL.